This T cell receptor beta chain was sequenced for a study of T cells in narcolepsy. Study context: Patients with NT1 or NT2 and healthy control donors were enrolled. Study findings and constraints: In some patient and control memory CD4+ samples, autoreactive clones were absent. Reportedly, autoreactive clonotypes were serially detected in patients' blood but not controls'. HCRT-specific and TRIB2-specific autoreactive clonotypes appeared among same-patient CSF and blood CD4+ clonotypes.

Measured with immunoSEQ multiplex PCR; TCRdb has only the in-frame clones, and not every one. The table lists tens of thousands of clones, 84% of them singletons. This clone was seen a single time. Its specificity is unknown. Trimming removed 1 base from V and 4 bases from J, with 25 bases in between. Per germline, CDR1 LNHDA and CDR2 SQIVND (reference sequence). The CDR3 runs 19 residues. The V and J genes are TRBV19 and TRBJ1-2, with D tentatively TRBD1 (6 bases). Sample: CD45RA- memory CD4+ T cells from PBMCs. The receptor's source is a human donor with narcolepsy. CDR3 protein: CASSIGSQQGKLAGYGYTF. CDR3 sequence (DNA): TGTGCCAGTAGTATAGGTTCGCAACAGGGTAAACTGGCCGGCTATGGCTACACCTTC. Supplemented by reference TRBV19 and TRBJ1-2, the full variable domain reads DGGITQSPKYLFRKEGQNVTLSCEQNLNHDAMYWYRQDPGQGLRLIYYSQIVNDFQKGDIAEGYSVSREKKESFPLTVTSAQKNPTAFYLCASSIGSQQGKLAGYGYTFGSGTRLTVV.